What follows describes a single T cell receptor beta chain. Its antigen is still unknown. No base quality information exists; no much larger clone differs at one position. This entry is derived from a study of blood T cell repertoires in COVID-19 (TCRdb year 2020). As for the study more broadly: Samples covering the acute and convalescent phases of COVID-19 were provided by collaborators in the United States, Italy and Spain. Sample metadata almost always included a de-identified subject ID, COVID-19 status, age in years and sex. HLA class I and class II types, where available, came from metadata supplied by the sample provider rather than from assay-based typing. Subjects who had been exposed to COVID-19, were actively infected with it, or had recovered from it provided the deeply sampled blood TCRbeta repertoires that made up the dataset. The prospective study material was composed of cDNA or gDNA derived from T cells, B-cell-depleted T cells, or PBMCs. The samples were drawn from two sources: the first 160 participants of the ongoing ImmuneRACE study, and 950 to 1,500 subjects contributed by 6 global collaborators. The repertoires were released in a freely available public database meant as a resource for research on the immune response to SARS-CoV-2.

Each collaborating institution followed its own protocols to collect whole blood in K2EDTA tubes. For TCRbeta analysis, collaborator samples were shipped as frozen whole blood, as isolated PBMCs, or as DNA extracted from either sample type. TCRbeta CDR3 regions were amplified from genomic DNA using the immunoSEQ Assay, a bias-controlled multiplex PCR. Concerning the study's data processing: The number of nucleated cells in each sample was estimated from the amplification of reference gene primers within the assay. Sequence reads were collapsed and filtered to measure the absolute abundance of every unique TCRbeta CDR3 rearrangement. Productive Simpson clonality was computed per sample as the square root of Simpson's diversity index over productive rearrangements. What TCRdb holds here is the immuneACCESS table cut down to in-frame rearrangements. Part of the clones is not present; checked against another copy, under half of the missing clones reflect an unresolved V gene, and the others are unexplained. Clonal size and the V and J genes are those of that table, whereas D and trimming came from the DNA. The sample table shows 70,000 to 80,000 clones, and 84% are seen once. The ten largest clones add up to 12% of the sample.

Summary of the overall study and its limitations: The quantity of clinical and demographic metadata differed by source and by participant and was supplied without curation.

This clonotype originated in a human donor in a cohort sampled during active COVID-19. Source material: peripheral blood.

The CDR3 reads CASSHPPGGGLQETQYF. The DNA reads as follows: TGTGCCAGCAGCCACCCCCCAGGCGGGGGCCTTCAAGAGACCCAGTACTTC. The V and J genes are TRBV7-9 and TRBJ2-5; a tentative D match to TRBD2 spans 7 bases. The CDR3 runs 17 residues from the cysteine to the phenylalanine. The only DNA kept is the CDR3, 51 bases in frame from the first base. V and J lose 5 bases and 2 bases, and a span of 21 bases separates them. The germline V gene encodes CDR1 SEHNR and CDR2 FQNEAQ (reference sequence).